The 32 T cell receptor beta chains in this list originate from one sample, sequenced in a study of T cells in Graves' hyperthyroidism and ophthalmopathy. Amplification yielded TCR beta CDR3 regions, with RNA transcripts as the source. The HTBI primer set drove a first-round RT-PCR of the TCR CDR3. MiXCR was run by TCRdb on the multiplex PCR reads, yielding one entry per CDR3 protein. The data show about 740,000 distinct CDR3 sequences, approximately 14% seen once. The sequencing input was blood. These receptors came from a woman under 30 with Graves' hyperthyroidism.

This clonotype was picked up many times. The gene calls are TRBV2 and TRBJ2-7; the match to TRBD2 covers 8 bases. The CDR3 has 13 residues. Trimming cost V 8 bases and J 4 bases; bases outside gene matches: 7. In germline, CDR1 is SNHLY, CDR2 FYNNEI. For the CDR3, the DNA is TGTGCCAGCTCAGCCGGGACTAGATACGAGCAGTACTTC. Translated, it gives CASSAGTRYEQYF.

This clonotype was detected many times. The genes are TRBV6-5 and TRBJ2-3, with D tentatively TRBD2 (6 bases). The CDR3 has 14 residues. Trimming took off 0 bases at V and 2 bases at J, with 6 bases between the two ends. CDR1 is MNHEY, CDR2 SVGAGI, per germline. The CDR3 region has the DNA TGTGCCAGCAGTTACTCGGACTACACAGATACGCAGTATTTT. Protein: CASSYSDYTDTQYF.

The chain has TRBV5-1 and TRBJ1-2, with no clear D. V was trimmed by 2 bases and J by 7 bases, leaving 15 bases between them. Germline V CDR1 and CDR2: SGHRS, YFSETQ. The CDR3 loop spans 14 amino acids. The CDR3 DNA sequence: TGCGCCAGCAGCTTCCCTGACATCTTGAGTGGCTACACCTTC. Its translation: CASSFPDILSGYTF.

The genes are TRBV2 and TRBJ2-7; tentative D call: TRBD2 (6 bases). This CDR3 has 13 amino acids. The V and J ends lost 6 bases and 4 bases respectively, with 13 bases between them. CDR1 is SNHLY, CDR2 FYNNEI, per germline. CDR3 protein: CASSSWGRYEQYF. The DNA of the CDR3 is TGTGCCAGCAGCTCCTGGGGGAGGTACGAGCAGTACTTC.

The chain uses TRBV6-1 and TRBJ2-2, with D possibly matching TRBD1 (5 bases). The V gene's germline CDR1 is MNHNS and CDR2 SASEGT. The CDR3 spans 13 residues. V was pared by 6 bases and J by 4 bases, with 9 bases between. CDR3 residues: CASRYRTTGELFF. The CDR3 nucleotides are TGTGCCAGCAGGTACAGGACCACCGGGGAGCTGTTTTTT.

This clonotype has a count of ten or more. The chain employs TRBV27 and TRBJ2-1, with 11 bases lining up with TRBD2. Trimming took 4 bases from V and 5 from J; bases not matched to a gene: 13. CDR1 and CDR2 (germline): MNHEY, SMNVEV (reference sequence). The CDR3 has 18 amino acids. CDR3 region: CASSSLYPGLADDNEQFF. In nucleotides, the CDR3 is TGTGCCAGCAGTTCCCTCTACCCGGGACTAGCGGACGACAATGAGCAGTTCTTC.

CDR3 sequence reads: CASSMTDAWAQHF. The CDR3 DNA reads TGTGCCAGCAGTATGACCGATGCGTGGGCCCAGCATTTT. The genes are TRBV28 and TRBJ1-5; D ambiguous. Trimming cost V 5 bases and J 11 bases, with 16 bases left between them. The germline gives CDR1 MDHEN, CDR2 SYDVKM. The CDR3 contains 13 residues.

This clonotype was counted between two and nine times. The chain links TRBV14 to TRBJ1-2, with a possible D match to TRBD1 (5 bases). Germline V gene sequence: CDR1 SGHDN, CDR2 FVKESK. The CDR3 length is 16 residues. V was trimmed by 4 bases and J by 2 bases, leaving 17 bases between them. DNA for the CDR3: TGTGCCAGCAGCCCGGGGGGGGTAGGAGCGAACTATGGCTACACCTTC. Amino acid sequence: CASSPGGVGANYGYTF.

This clonotype has more than one count but fewer than ten. V and J are TRBV20-1 and TRBJ2-1, with 9 bases aligning to TRBD1. The germline gives CDR1 DFQATT, CDR2 SNEGSKA (reference sequence). CDR3 length: 23 residues. V lost 1 base, J lost 4 bases, and 29 bases stayed unmatched. DNA for the CDR3: TGCAGTGCTAGAGCCCGCCGGTCCGTTTTTGACAGGGGGGACACGCCGTTATACAATGAGCAGTTCTTC. Its translation is CSARARRSVFDRGDTPLYNEQFF.

Ten or more counts support this clonotype. This chain joins TRBV18 and TRBJ1-5; no reliable D call. The V and J ends lost 3 bases and 0 bases respectively, with 15 bases between them. The germline V gene encodes CDR1 KGHSH and CDR2 LQKENI. There are 17 residues in the CDR3. The CDR3 region is CASSPGGRSGSNQPQHF. Here the CDR3 DNA reads TGTGCCAGCTCACCCGGAGGGAGGAGCGGTAGCAATCAGCCCCAGCATTTT.

The gene calls are TRBV7-8 and TRBJ1-3; no firm D call. There are 14 residues in the CDR3. V gave up 3 bases and J gave up 4 bases, with 10 bases separating them. Germline loops: CDR1 SGHVS, CDR2 FQNEAQ. DNA for the CDR3: TGTGCCAGCAGCTTCCGGCCCGCCGGAAACACCATATATTTT. This translates into CASSFRPAGNTIYF.

This clonotype showed up many times. In DNA, the CDR3 is TGTGCCAGCAGCTCATTACCGGGACTAGCGGGAAGTATCGCATTCTACGAGCAGTACTTC. Translated, it gives CASSSLPGLAGSIAFYEQYF. This chain uses TRBV7-8 with TRBJ2-7, with TRBD2 matching 13 bases. The J segment lost 3 bases and the V segment lost 4 bases, leaving 18 bases of the junction unmatched. Germline V gene sequence: CDR1 SGHVS, CDR2 FQNEAQ. This CDR3 has 20 residues.

The chain carries TRBV12-3 or TRBV12-4 and TRBJ2-1; D call uncertain. V lost 5 bases and J lost 8, with 19 bases in between. This CDR3 is built from 15 residues. The CDR3 loop is CASSTLGQPEHEQFF. CDR3 sequence (DNA): TGTGCCAGCAGTACGTTGGGTCAACCGGAACATGAGCAGTTCTTC.

A note on this clonotype: A single base separates this from a much larger clone, so it may be a read error. Here the CDR3 reads CAIGAKTGIGNAIYF. The CDR3 nucleotides are TGTGCCATCGGGGCTAAGACAGGGATTGGAAACGCCATATATTTT. The chain has TRBV10-3 and TRBJ1-3, with 7 bases fitting TRBD1. CDR3 length: 15 amino acids. Germline values: CDR1 ENHRY, CDR2 SYGVKD.

On this clonotype: Given a much more abundant clone one base away, this may be a read error. CDR3 amino acids: CASSLGWGPPYEQYF. The CDR3 DNA follows: TGTGCCAGCAGTTTAGGATGGGGACCCCCCTACGAGCAGTACTTC. The V and J genes are TRBV12-3 or TRBV12-4 and TRBJ2-7; D is perhaps TRBD1 or TRBD2 (5 bases each). Trimming cost V 1 base and J 2 bases, with 12 bases left between them. The CDR3 sequence is 15 residues long.

The chain combines TRBV4-3 with TRBJ2-1; maybe TRBD2 (6 bases). Germline assignment: CDR1 LGHNA and CDR2 YSLEER. V was shortened by 0 bases and J by 5 bases, with 14 bases between the two germline ends. The CDR3 sequence is 16 residues long. CDR3 protein: CASSQDGLGGDNEQFF. Here the CDR3 DNA reads TGCGCCAGCAGCCAAGATGGGCTAGGCGGGGACAATGAGCAGTTCTTC.

This clonotype was observed many times. J is TRBJ2-7 and V is TRBV28, with 10 bases matching TRBD1. Germline-derived CDR1 and CDR2 are MDHEN and SYDVKM. CDR3 length: 15 residues. The junction had 9 bases not matched to a gene; V was cut back by 5 bases and J by 5 bases. The CDR3 here is CASSATGTGANEQYF. The CDR3 nucleotides are TGTGCCAGCAGTGCCACCGGGACAGGGGCCAACGAGCAGTACTTC.

A note on this clonotype: One end of the junction does not line up with germline, which may come from a read error. This chain joins TRBV2 and TRBJ1-6; 7 bases fit TRBD1. Germline values: CDR1 SNHLY, CDR2 FYNNEI. The CDR3 sequence is 14 residues long. CDR3 amino acids: CASTWTGGNSPPHF. The CDR3 nucleotides are TGTGCCAGCACCTGGACAGGCGGCAATTCACCCCCCCACTTT.

There are a few counts of this clonotype. The rearrangement joins TRBV9 to TRBJ2-7; 7 bases map to TRBD2. The ends lost 0 bases at V and 6 bases at J; junction bases unmatched: 9. The CDR3 totals 15 residues. The germline CDR1 and CDR2 sequences are SGDLS and YYNGEE. CDR3 sequence: CASSVVGGGPAEQYF. The CDR3, as DNA: TGTGCCAGCAGCGTAGTGGGGGGAGGGCCCGCCGAGCAGTACTTC.

The chain uses TRBV28 and TRBJ2-2, with 8 bases that match TRBD1. The length of the CDR3 is 14 residues. Trimming removed 7 bases from V and 5 bases from J; junction bases left unmatched: 6. The V gene's germline CDR1 is MDHEN and CDR2 SYDVKM. In DNA, the CDR3 is TGTGCCAGCACGAGGACAGGGAGAACCGGGGAGCTGTTTTTT. Its translation: CASTRTGRTGELFF.

The DNA of the CDR3 is TGCGCCAGCAGCCAAGGATGGTGGGGGGCCAGCACTGAAGCTTTCTTT. Translating it yields CASSQGWWGASTEAFF. The J gene is TRBJ1-1, the V gene TRBV4-3; tentative D call: TRBD1 (6 bases). Germline-derived CDR1 and CDR2 are LGHNA and YSLEER. The CDR3 is 16 residues long. V shed 1 base and J shed 4 bases, with 16 bases lying between them.

This clonotype was observed a handful of times. The rearrangement joins TRBV6-1 to TRBJ2-1; TRBD2 agrees at 13 bases. V gave up 6 bases and J gave up 6 bases; unmatched junction bases: 11. The CDR3 loop spans 17 amino acids. CDR1 and CDR2 (germline): MNHNS, SASEGT. The CDR3 DNA reads as TGTGCCAGCAGCCCCGGGACTAGCGGGATAAGTCTCAATGAGCAGTTCTTC. It codes for CASSPGTSGISLNEQFF.

This clonotype occurred a few times. This chain links TRBV11-2 with TRBJ2-1; 8 bases agree with TRBD2. V trimming: 2 bases; J trimming: 9 bases; junction bases outside the gene matches: 6. The CDR3 is 14 amino acids. Looked up from germline, CDR1 is SGHAT and CDR2 is FQNNGV. The CDR3 region is CASSLYGRAAEQFF. CDR3 bases: TGTGCCAGCAGCTTATACGGGAGGGCCGCTGAGCAGTTCTTC.

J is TRBJ2-7 and V is TRBV6-1; D is ambiguous. Trimming removed 8 bases at V and 5 bases at J, with 10 bases between. Germline V gene lookup returns CDR1 MNHNS and CDR2 SASEGT. The CDR3 covers 11 residues. CDR3 in amino acids: CASLRSHEQYF. CDR3 DNA sequence: TGTGCCAGCCTAAGGTCCCACGAGCAGTACTTC.

The chain recombines TRBV6-1 with TRBJ2-1; D assignment may be TRBD1 or TRBD2 (5 bases each). V gave up 7 bases and J gave up 11 bases, with 18 bases separating them. The CDR3 consists of 13 residues. Germline V lookup: CDR1 MNHNS, CDR2 SASEGT. CDR3 region: CASTKGPTTKQFF. CDR3 nucleotide sequence: TGTGCCAGCACAAAGGGACCCACCACCAAGCAGTTCTTC.

The chain combines TRBV6-5 with TRBJ2-1; the match to TRBD2 covers 14 bases. This CDR3 contains 18 residues. Germline assignment: CDR1 MNHEY and CDR2 SVGAGI. V was clipped by 2 bases and J by 2 bases; unmatched bases: 5. In nucleotides, the CDR3 is TGTGCCAGCAGTTACCTGAGACTAGCGGGAGGGCCCTACAATGAGCAGTTCTTC. It encodes CASSYLRLAGGPYNEQFF.

As for this clonotype: A read error may explain this, as a much larger clone is one base away. This chain connects TRBV11-3 to TRBJ2-7; TRBD2 is a possible D gene (5 bases). Germline V gene sequence: CDR1 SGHNT, CDR2 YENEEA. The CDR3 consists of 14 residues. The CDR3 spells CANSLDPGSYEQYF. CDR3 nucleotide sequence: TGTGCCAACAGCTTAGATCCGGGATCCTACGAGCAGTACTTC.

This clonotype showed up just a few times. The rearrangement links TRBV6-2 or TRBV6-3 to TRBJ2-1; 7 bases are shared with TRBD2. CDR1 MNHEY and CDR2 SVGEGT come from the germline V gene. After removal of 8 bases from V and 0 bases from J, the junction contained 25 bases not matched to a gene. This CDR3 contains 21 residues. The CDR3 protein is CASGRGLSSGTKPSSYNEQFF. The CDR3 DNA follows: TGTGCCAGCGGGCGAGGGCTATCTAGCGGAACTAAACCAAGCTCCTACAATGAGCAGTTCTTC.

This clonotype was picked up a small number of times. The chain's CDR3 is CASSGGSAYEQYF. The CDR3, as DNA: TGTGCCAGCAGCGGCGGGAGCGCCTACGAGCAGTACTTC. The chain combines TRBV9 with TRBJ2-7; 7 bases line up with TRBD2. The CDR3 contains 13 residues. CDR1 is SGDLS, CDR2 YYNGEE, per germline. Germline trimming cut 3 bases from V and 2 bases from J; bases unmatched to any gene: 2.

In this sample, this clonotype turned up many times. This sequence joins TRBV19 and TRBJ1-1; tentatively, D is TRBD1 (5 bases). The V and J ends lost 3 bases and 1 base respectively, with 12 bases between them. The germline gives CDR1 LNHDA, CDR2 SQIVND (reference sequence). The CDR3 covers 15 residues. The CDR3: CASSINRRENTEAFF. Here the CDR3 DNA reads TGTGCCAGTAGTATTAACAGGAGGGAGAACACTGAAGCTTTCTTT. The complete variable domain, with remaining parts taken from reference TRBV19 and TRBJ1-1, reads DGGITQSPKYLFRKEGQNVTLSCEQNLNHDAMYWYRQDPGQGLRLIYYSQIVNDFQKGDIAEGYSVSREKKESFPLTVTSAQKNPTAFYLCASSINRRENTEAFFGQGTRLTVV.

V gene TRBV25-1 combines with J gene TRBJ2-7; D is unclear. V was pared by 2 bases and J by 6 bases, with 5 bases between. Germline loops: CDR1 MGHDK, CDR2 SYGVNS. CDR3 length: 11 residues. The CDR3 sequence: CASSEVAEQYF. The DNA of the CDR3 is TGTGCCAGCAGTGAAGTGGCCGAGCAGTACTTC.

This clonotype was seen once. The V call is TRBV7-9, the J call TRBJ2-1; D gene uncertain. The germline CDR1 and CDR2 sequences are SEHNR and FQNEAQ (reference sequence). The germline V and J ends were trimmed by 1 base and 0 bases, with 13 bases remaining between them. The length of the CDR3 is 17 residues. For the CDR3, the DNA is TGTGCCAGCAGCTTAGATACCCCCCGGCTCTCCTACAATGAGCAGTTCTTC. The encoded protein is CASSLDTPRLSYNEQFF.